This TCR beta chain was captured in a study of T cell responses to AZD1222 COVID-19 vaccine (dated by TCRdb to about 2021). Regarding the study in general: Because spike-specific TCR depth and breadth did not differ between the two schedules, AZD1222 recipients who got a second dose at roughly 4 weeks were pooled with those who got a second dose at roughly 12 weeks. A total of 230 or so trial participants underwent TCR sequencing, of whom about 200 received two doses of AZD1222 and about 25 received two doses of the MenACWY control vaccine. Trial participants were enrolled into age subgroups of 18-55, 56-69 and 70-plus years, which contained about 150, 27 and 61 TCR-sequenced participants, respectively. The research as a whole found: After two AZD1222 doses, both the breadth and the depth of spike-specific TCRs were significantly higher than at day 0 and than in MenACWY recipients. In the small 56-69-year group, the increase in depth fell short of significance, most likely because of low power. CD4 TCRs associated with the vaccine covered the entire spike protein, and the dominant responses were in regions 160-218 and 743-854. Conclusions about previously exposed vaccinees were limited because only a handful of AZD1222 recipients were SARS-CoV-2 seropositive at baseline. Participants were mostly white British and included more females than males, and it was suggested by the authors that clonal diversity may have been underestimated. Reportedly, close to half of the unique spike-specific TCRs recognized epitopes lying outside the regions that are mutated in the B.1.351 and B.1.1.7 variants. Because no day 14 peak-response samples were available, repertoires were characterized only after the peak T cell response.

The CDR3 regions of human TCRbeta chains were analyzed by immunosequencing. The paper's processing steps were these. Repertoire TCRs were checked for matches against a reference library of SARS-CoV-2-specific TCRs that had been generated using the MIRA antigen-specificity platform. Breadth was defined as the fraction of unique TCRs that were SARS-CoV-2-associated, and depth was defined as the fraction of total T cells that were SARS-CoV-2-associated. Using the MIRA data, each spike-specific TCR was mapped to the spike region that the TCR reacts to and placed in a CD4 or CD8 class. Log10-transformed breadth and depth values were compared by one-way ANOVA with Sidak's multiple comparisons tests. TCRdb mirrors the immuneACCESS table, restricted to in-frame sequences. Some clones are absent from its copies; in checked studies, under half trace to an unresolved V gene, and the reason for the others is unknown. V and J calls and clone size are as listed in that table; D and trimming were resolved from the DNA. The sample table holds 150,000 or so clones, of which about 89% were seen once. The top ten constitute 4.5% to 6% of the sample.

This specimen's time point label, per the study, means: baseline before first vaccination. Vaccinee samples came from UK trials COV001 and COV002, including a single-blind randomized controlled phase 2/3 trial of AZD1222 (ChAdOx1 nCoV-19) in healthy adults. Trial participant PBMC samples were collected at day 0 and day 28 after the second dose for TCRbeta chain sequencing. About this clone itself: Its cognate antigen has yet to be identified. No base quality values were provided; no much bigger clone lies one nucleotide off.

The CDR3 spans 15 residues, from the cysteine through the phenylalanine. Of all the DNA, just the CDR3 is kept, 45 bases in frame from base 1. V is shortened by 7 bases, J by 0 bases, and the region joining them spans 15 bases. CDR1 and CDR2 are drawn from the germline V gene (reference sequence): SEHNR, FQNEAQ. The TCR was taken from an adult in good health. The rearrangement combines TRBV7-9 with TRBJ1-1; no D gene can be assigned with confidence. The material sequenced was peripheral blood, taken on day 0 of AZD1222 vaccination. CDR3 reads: CASKKPWSLNTEAFF. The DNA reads TGTGCCAGCAAAAAGCCCTGGAGCCTGAACACTGAAGCTTTCTTT.